The 7 T cell receptor beta chains given below trace back to one sample, sequenced in a study of shared clonotypes between healthy human individuals. Method: immunoSEQ multiplex PCR; TCRdb's copy keeps in-frame clones and lacks some. The sample records around 2,000,000 clones, about 95% being singletons. The naive CD8 subset, CD45RO-negative cells positively selected for CCR7, excluded terminally differentiated effector memory CD45RA+ cells. Source material: naive CD8+ T cells sorted from blood. The receptor set was obtained from a man between 18 and 29 years old in good health.

The rearrangement joins TRBV6-6 to TRBJ2-7; D is ambiguous. Trimming removed 0 bases at V and 4 bases at J, with 7 bases between. This CDR3 contains 13 residues. Germline assignment: CDR1 MNHNY and CDR2 SVGAGI (reference sequence). The CDR3 bases are TGTGCCAGCAGTTACTCGCAGACGTACGAGCAGTACTTC. It yields the protein CASSYSQTYEQYF.

This sequence joins TRBV7-9 and TRBJ2-5, with TRBD2 matching 8 bases. V lost 4 bases and J lost 5; bases outside the gene matches: 6. This CDR3 is built from 14 residues. CDR1 is SEHNR and CDR2 is FQNEAQ in the germline V gene (reference sequence). DNA for the CDR3: TGTGCCAGCAGCTCCAGGACTAGCTTCGAGACCCAGTACTTC. It is translated as CASSSRTSFETQYF.

V gene TRBV7-9 combines with J gene TRBJ2-5, with D hard to call. Germline CDR1 is SEHNR and CDR2 is FQNEAQ (reference sequence). CDR3 length equals 13 residues. The V end was cut by 5 bases, the J end by 2 bases, with 9 bases between. This chain's CDR3 is CASSPRNQETQYF. The CDR3 DNA follows: TGTGCCAGCAGCCCCAGGAATCAAGAGACCCAGTACTTC.

The chain uses TRBV4-1 and TRBJ2-2; 11 bases fit TRBD2. CDR1 is MGHRA and CDR2 is YSYEKL in the germline V gene. Unmatched junction bases numbered 7, after V lost 2 bases and J lost 5 bases. The CDR3 spans 17 residues. The CDR3 here is CASSQLLAGGVTGELFF. In nucleotides, the CDR3 is TGCGCCAGCAGCCAACTCCTAGCGGGAGGCGTTACCGGGGAGCTGTTTTTT.

This clone was seen only a few times. The CDR3 protein is CASSPYGGPSYEQYF. The CDR3 DNA sequence: TGTGCCAGCAGCCCCTATGGGGGTCCCTCCTACGAGCAGTACTTC. The rearrangement links TRBV27 to TRBJ2-7; D possibly uses TRBD1 or TRBD2 (5 bases each). V lost 6 bases to trimming and J lost 0 bases, with 15 bases between them. This CDR3 is 15 amino acids long. The germline CDR1 and CDR2 sequences are MNHEY and SMNVEV (reference sequence).

The chain recombines TRBV5-6 with TRBJ1-3; the D is unclear. Germline V gives CDR1 SGHDT, CDR2 YYEEEE. V was cut by 7 bases and J by 0 bases, with 11 bases left in between. The CDR3 runs to 14 residues. The CDR3 coding sequence is TGTGCCAGCTTTACCCCCGGCTCTGGAAACACCATATATTTT. It codes for CASFTPGSGNTIYF.

The chain joins TRBV7-6 to TRBJ2-2; TRBD2 aligns across 8 bases. Losses at the gene ends were 1 base for V and 5 bases for J; bases not matched to a gene: 9. Germline CDR1 is SGHVS and CDR2 is FNYEAQ. CDR3 size: 17 residues. The CDR3 sequence: CASSLVNREGQTGELFF. In DNA, the CDR3 is TGTGCCAGCAGCTTAGTTAATCGGGAGGGCCAAACCGGGGAGCTGTTTTTT. The variable domain in full, completed from reference TRBV7-6 and TRBJ2-2, reads GAGVSQSPRYKVTKRGQDVALRCDPISGHVSLYWYRQALGQGPEFLTYFNYEAQQDKSGLPNDRFSAERPEGSISTLTIQRTEQRDSAMYRCASSLVNREGQTGELFFGEGSRLTVL.